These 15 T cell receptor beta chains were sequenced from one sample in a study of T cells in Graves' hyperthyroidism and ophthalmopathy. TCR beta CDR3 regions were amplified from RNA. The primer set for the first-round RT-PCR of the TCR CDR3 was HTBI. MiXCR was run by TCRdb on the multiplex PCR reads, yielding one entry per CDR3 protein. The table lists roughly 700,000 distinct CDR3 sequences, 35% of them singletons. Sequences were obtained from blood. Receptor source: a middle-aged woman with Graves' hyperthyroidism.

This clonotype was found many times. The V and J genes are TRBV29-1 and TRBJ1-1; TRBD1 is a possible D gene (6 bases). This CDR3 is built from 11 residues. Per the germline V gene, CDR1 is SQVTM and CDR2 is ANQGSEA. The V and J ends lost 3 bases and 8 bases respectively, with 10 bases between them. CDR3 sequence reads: CSVESGAEAFF. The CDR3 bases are TGCAGCGTTGAGTCAGGGGCAGAAGCTTTCTTT.

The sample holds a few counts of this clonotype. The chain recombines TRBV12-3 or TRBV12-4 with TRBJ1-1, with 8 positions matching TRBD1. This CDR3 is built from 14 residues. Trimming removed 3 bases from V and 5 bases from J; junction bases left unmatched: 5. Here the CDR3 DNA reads TGTGCCAGCAGTTTCCCACAGGGGGTAACTGAAGCTTTCTTT. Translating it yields CASSFPQGVTEAFF.

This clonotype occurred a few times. CDR3 in amino acids: CSARERLAGDSSYEQYF. CDR3 bases: TGCAGTGCTAGAGAGCGGCTAGCGGGGGATAGCTCCTACGAGCAGTACTTC. The chain links TRBV20-1 to TRBJ2-7; TRBD2 agrees at 10 bases. V lost 0 bases and J lost 0; bases outside the gene matches: 8. CDR1 DFQATT and CDR2 SNEGSKA come from the germline V gene (reference sequence). This CDR3 region has 17 residues.

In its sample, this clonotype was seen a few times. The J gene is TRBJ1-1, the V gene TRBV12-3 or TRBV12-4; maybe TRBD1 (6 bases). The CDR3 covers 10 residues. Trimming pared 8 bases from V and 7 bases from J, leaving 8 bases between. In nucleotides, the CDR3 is TGTGCCAGCGGGGACAATGAAGCTTTCTTT. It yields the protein CASGDNEAFF.

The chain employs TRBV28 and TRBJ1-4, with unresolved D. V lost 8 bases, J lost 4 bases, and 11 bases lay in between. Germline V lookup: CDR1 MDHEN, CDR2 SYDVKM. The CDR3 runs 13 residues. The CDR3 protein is CASEGSGNEKLFF. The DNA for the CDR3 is TGTGCCAGCGAGGGCAGCGGTAATGAAAAACTGTTTTTT.

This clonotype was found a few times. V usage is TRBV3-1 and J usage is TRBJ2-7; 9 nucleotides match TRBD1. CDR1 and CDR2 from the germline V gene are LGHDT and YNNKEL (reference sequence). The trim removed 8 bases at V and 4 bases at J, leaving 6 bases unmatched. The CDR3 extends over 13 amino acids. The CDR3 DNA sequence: TGTGCCAGCCAAGGGACAGGGCCTTACGAGCAGTACTTC. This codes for CASQGTGPYEQYF.

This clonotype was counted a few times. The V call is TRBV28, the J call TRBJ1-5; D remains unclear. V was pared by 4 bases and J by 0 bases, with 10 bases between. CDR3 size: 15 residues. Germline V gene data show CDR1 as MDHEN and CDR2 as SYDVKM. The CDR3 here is CASSSTAYSNQPQHF. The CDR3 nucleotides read TGTGCCAGCAGTTCTACAGCCTATAGCAATCAGCCCCAGCATTTT.

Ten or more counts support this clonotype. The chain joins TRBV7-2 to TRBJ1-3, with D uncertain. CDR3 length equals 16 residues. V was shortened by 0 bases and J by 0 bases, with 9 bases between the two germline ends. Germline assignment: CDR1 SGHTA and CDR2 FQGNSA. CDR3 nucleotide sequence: TGTGCCAGCAGCTTAGCGTCGGCCAGCTCTGGAAACACCATATATTTT. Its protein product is CASSLASASSGNTIYF.

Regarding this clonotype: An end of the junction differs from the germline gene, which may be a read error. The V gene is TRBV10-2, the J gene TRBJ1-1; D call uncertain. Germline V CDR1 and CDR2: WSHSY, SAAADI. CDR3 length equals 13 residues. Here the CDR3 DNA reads TGTGCCAGCTCACCGCCAACGAACACTGAAGCTTTCTTT. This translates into CASSPPTNTEAFF.

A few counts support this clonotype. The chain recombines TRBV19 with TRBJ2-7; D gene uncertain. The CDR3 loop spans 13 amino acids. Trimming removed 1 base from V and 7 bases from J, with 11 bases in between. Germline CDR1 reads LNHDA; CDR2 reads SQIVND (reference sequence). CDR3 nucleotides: TGTGCCAGTAGTATAGGCAAGGTGGGGGAGCAGTACTTC. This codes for CASSIGKVGEQYF.

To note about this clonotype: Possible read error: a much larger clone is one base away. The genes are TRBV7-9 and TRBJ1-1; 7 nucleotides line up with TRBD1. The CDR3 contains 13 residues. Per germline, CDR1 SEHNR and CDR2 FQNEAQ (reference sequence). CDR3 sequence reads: CASSLLGTVEVFF. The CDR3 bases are TGTGCCAGCAGCTTATTGGGGACAGTTGAAGTTTTCTTT.

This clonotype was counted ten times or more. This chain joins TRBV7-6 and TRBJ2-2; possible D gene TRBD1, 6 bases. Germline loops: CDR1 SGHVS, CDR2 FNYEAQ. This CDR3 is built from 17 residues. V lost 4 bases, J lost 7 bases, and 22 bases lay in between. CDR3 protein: CASSSRPSQGNGGELFF. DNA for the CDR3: TGTGCCAGCAGCTCAAGGCCCTCGCAGGGGAACGGCGGGGAGCTGTTTTTT.

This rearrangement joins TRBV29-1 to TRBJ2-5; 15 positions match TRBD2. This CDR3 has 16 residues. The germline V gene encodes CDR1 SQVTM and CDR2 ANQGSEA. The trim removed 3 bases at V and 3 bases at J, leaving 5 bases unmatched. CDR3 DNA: TGCAGCGTTGACGGGACTAGCGGGGGGCCAAAAGAGACCCAGTACTTC. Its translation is CSVDGTSGGPKETQYF.

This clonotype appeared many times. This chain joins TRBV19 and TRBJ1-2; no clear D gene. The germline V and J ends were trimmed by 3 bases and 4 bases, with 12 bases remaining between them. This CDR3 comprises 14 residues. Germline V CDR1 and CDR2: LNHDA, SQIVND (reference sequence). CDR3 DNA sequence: TGTGCCAGTAGTATGGAAGGGAGGTCCTATGGCTACACCTTC. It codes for CASSMEGRSYGYTF.

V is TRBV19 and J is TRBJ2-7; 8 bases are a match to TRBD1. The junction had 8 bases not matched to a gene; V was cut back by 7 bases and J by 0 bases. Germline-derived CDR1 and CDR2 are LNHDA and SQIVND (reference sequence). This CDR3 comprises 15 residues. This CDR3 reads CASTSGQGSSYEQYF. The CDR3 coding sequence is TGTGCCAGTACTTCAGGACAGGGAAGCTCCTACGAGCAGTACTTC.